A selection of T cell receptor beta chains follows, all from one sample in a study of blood T cell repertoires in COVID-19. Sequencing used immunoSEQ multiplex PCR; TCRdb keeps in-frame clones, though not all of them. Of hundreds of thousands of clones listed, around 89% were seen once; the top ten hold roughly 4%. Sequences were obtained from peripheral blood. The receptors stem from a woman aged 25 to 45 with acute or convalescent COVID-19. Each CDR3 is given with its conserved first and last residue. Fields, in order: V gene, J gene, D gene, clone size, CDR3 DNA, CDR3 protein. The D gene is left open where the match is weak. Clone size appears in some rows only: once, few, many, or a class for an expanded clone.

v_gene: TRBV29-1
j_gene: TRBJ2-5
d_gene: NA
abundance: NA
CDR3nt: TGCAGCGTTGGGACTATCAACCACCAAGAGACCCAGTACTTC
CDR3aa: CSVGTINHQETQYF

v_gene: TRBV5-1
j_gene: TRBJ2-7
d_gene: NA
abundance: NA
CDR3nt: TGCGCCAGCAGCTTCGGACAGTCCTACGAGCAGTACTTC
CDR3aa: CASSFGQSYEQYF

v_gene: TRBV5-5
j_gene: TRBJ2-2
d_gene: NA
abundance: NA
CDR3nt: TGTGCCAGCAGCTTGGCGCCAGAGGTGGGGCTGTTTTTT
CDR3aa: CASSLAPEVGLFF

v_gene: TRBV5-8
j_gene: TRBJ2-1
d_gene: NA
abundance: NA
CDR3nt: TGTGCCAGCAGCCACGACTCCGGGGTTACGTATGAGCAGTTCTTC
CDR3aa: CASSHDSGVTYEQFF

v_gene: TRBV28
j_gene: TRBJ1-6
d_gene: NA
abundance: NA
CDR3nt: TGTGCCAGCGGAAATTCGCAGGGGCTTGGCTATAATTCACCCCTCCACTTT
CDR3aa: CASGNSQGLGYNSPLHF

v_gene: TRBV20-1
j_gene: TRBJ1-5
d_gene: TRBD1
abundance: NA
CDR3nt: TGCAGTGCTAGCGATGGACAGGGTGCGCATTTT
CDR3aa: CSASDGQGAHF

v_gene: TRBV10-3
j_gene: TRBJ2-7
d_gene: NA
abundance: NA
CDR3nt: TGTGCCATCAGTGGCGGGACGGATACCTACGAGCAGTACTTC
CDR3aa: CAISGGTDTYEQYF

v_gene: TRBV13
j_gene: TRBJ2-3
d_gene: TRBD2
abundance: NA
CDR3nt: TGTGCCAGCAGCTTGAGCCTGGGACTAGCGGGGGGGTTAAGCACAGATACGCAGTATTTT
CDR3aa: CASSLSLGLAGGLSTDTQYF

v_gene: TRBV5-4
j_gene: TRBJ1-1
d_gene: NA
abundance: NA
CDR3nt: TGTGCCAGCAGCTTGGGTCGGGGGGGGGACACTGAAGCTTTCTTT
CDR3aa: CASSLGRGGDTEAFF

v_gene: TRBV5-4
j_gene: TRBJ2-7
d_gene: NA
abundance: once
CDR3nt: TGTGCCAGCAGCTTAGGGACTGGCTACGAGCAGTACTTC
CDR3aa: CASSLGTGYEQYF

v_gene: TRBV12-3/TRBV12-4
j_gene: TRBJ2-7
d_gene: TRBD1
abundance: NA
CDR3nt: TGTGCCAGCAGTCGACAGGGTTCATCCGAGCAGTACTTC
CDR3aa: CASSRQGSSEQYF

v_gene: TRBV30
j_gene: TRBJ1-2
d_gene: NA
abundance: NA
CDR3nt: TGTGCCTGGAGTTACACAATGAGGGAGATCGGCTACACCTTC
CDR3aa: CAWSYTMREIGYTF

v_gene: TRBV9
j_gene: TRBJ2-2
d_gene: NA
abundance: NA
CDR3nt: TGTGCCAGCAGCCCCCAACCGAACGAGGCGGTCGGGGAGCTGTTTTTT
CDR3aa: CASSPQPNEAVGELFF

v_gene: TRBV6-2/TRBV6-3
j_gene: TRBJ1-1
d_gene: NA
abundance: NA
CDR3nt: TGTGCCAGCAGTTACGGGGGGAGGGCGGAAGCTTTCTTT
CDR3aa: CASSYGGRAEAFF

v_gene: TRBV11-2
j_gene: TRBJ1-5
d_gene: TRBD1
abundance: NA
CDR3nt: TGTGCCAGCAGCTTGGGGGACAGGGGGCTGGGTCAGCCCCAGCATTTT
CDR3aa: CASSLGDRGLGQPQHF

v_gene: TRBV6-7
j_gene: TRBJ1-5
d_gene: NA
abundance: NA
CDR3nt: TGTGCCAGCAGTTACGGCGGGGGACCCTGGGGAAATCGTATGTGCAATCAGCCCCAGCATTTT
CDR3aa: CASSYGGGPWGNRMCNQPQHF

v_gene: TRBV3-1/TRBV3-2
j_gene: TRBJ1-1
d_gene: TRBD1
abundance: NA
CDR3nt: TGTGCCAGCAGCCCAGGGGGTAGGTTCATGAACACTGAAGCTTTCTTT
CDR3aa: CASSPGGRFMNTEAFF

v_gene: TRBV6-5
j_gene: TRBJ2-1
d_gene: TRBD1
abundance: NA
CDR3nt: TGTGCCAGCACTAACCAGAGGGGGCTTGGTGAGCAGTTCTTC
CDR3aa: CASTNQRGLGEQFF

v_gene: TRBV5-6
j_gene: TRBJ2-7
d_gene: TRBD1
abundance: NA
CDR3nt: TGTGCCAGAACACAGGGGCCATGGCACGAGCAGTACTTC
CDR3aa: CARTQGPWHEQYF

v_gene: TRBV19
j_gene: TRBJ2-1
d_gene: TRBD2
abundance: NA
CDR3nt: TGTGCCAGTAGTCTTTGGACTAGCGGGGATTACAATGAGCAGTTCTTC
CDR3aa: CASSLWTSGDYNEQFF

v_gene: TRBV2
j_gene: TRBJ1-2
d_gene: TRBD1
abundance: NA
CDR3nt: TGTGCCAGCATTGCCGGGACAGGGGACTACACCTTC
CDR3aa: CASIAGTGDYTF

v_gene: TRBV27
j_gene: TRBJ1-1
d_gene: NA
abundance: NA
CDR3nt: TGTGCCAGCAGTTTTGTTAAGGGTTCATCGGGGACTGAAGCTTTCTTT
CDR3aa: CASSFVKGSSGTEAFF

v_gene: TRBV27
j_gene: TRBJ2-5
d_gene: TRBD1
abundance: NA
CDR3nt: TGTGCCAGCAGCCTACTAGACAGGGCAGAGACCCAGTACTTC
CDR3aa: CASSLLDRAETQYF

v_gene: TRBV18
j_gene: TRBJ2-7
d_gene: NA
abundance: NA
CDR3nt: TGTGCCAGCTCACAAGACAGGCGACCTTTATACGAGCAGTACTTC
CDR3aa: CASSQDRRPLYEQYF

v_gene: TRBV7-2
j_gene: TRBJ2-5
d_gene: TRBD2
abundance: NA
CDR3nt: TGTGCCAGCAGCTTAGCGGTAGCGGGGGGGACCCAGTACTTC
CDR3aa: CASSLAVAGGTQYF

v_gene: TRBV5-4
j_gene: TRBJ1-1
d_gene: TRBD1
abundance: once
CDR3nt: TGTGCCAGCAGCGGTGACAGGGGCGGAACTGAAGCTTTCTTT
CDR3aa: CASSGDRGGTEAFF

v_gene: TRBV13
j_gene: TRBJ2-5
d_gene: TRBD1
abundance: few
CDR3nt: TGTGCCAGCAGCTTCCGGGGACAGGGAGAGACCCAGTACTTC
CDR3aa: CASSFRGQGETQYF

v_gene: TRBV6-5
j_gene: TRBJ2-1
d_gene: NA
abundance: NA
CDR3nt: TGTGCCAGCAGTTTGCAGGGAGGCGTAGGCAATGAGCAGTTCTTC
CDR3aa: CASSLQGGVGNEQFF

v_gene: TRBV21-1
j_gene: TRBJ2-7
d_gene: NA
abundance: NA
CDR3nt: TGTGCCAGCAGCGTCCCCGGGACACCTTACGAGCAGTACTTC
CDR3aa: CASSVPGTPYEQYF

v_gene: TRBV5-1
j_gene: TRBJ2-3
d_gene: TRBD2
abundance: NA
CDR3nt: TGCGCCAGCAGCTCGGGACTAGCGTTAGATACGCAGTATTTT
CDR3aa: CASSSGLALDTQYF

v_gene: TRBV5-1
j_gene: TRBJ2-1
d_gene: TRBD1
abundance: NA
CDR3nt: TGCGCCAGCAGCTCATCGACAGGGGGCTTAAATGAGCAGTTCTTC
CDR3aa: CASSSSTGGLNEQFF

v_gene: TRBV13
j_gene: TRBJ2-1
d_gene: TRBD2
abundance: NA
CDR3nt: TGTGCCAGCAGCTGGACTAGCGGGGGGCACAATGAGCAGTTCTTC
CDR3aa: CASSWTSGGHNEQFF

v_gene: TRBV19
j_gene: TRBJ2-3
d_gene: TRBD2
abundance: NA
CDR3nt: TGTGCCAGTAGTTACCGACTAGCGGGGATGTCCACAGATACGCAGTATTTT
CDR3aa: CASSYRLAGMSTDTQYF

v_gene: TRBV7-2
j_gene: TRBJ2-2
d_gene: TRBD2
abundance: NA
CDR3nt: TGTGCCAGCAGCAAGCGGGGGGTGAACACCGGGGAGCTGTTTTTT
CDR3aa: CASSKRGVNTGELFF

v_gene: TRBV29-1
j_gene: TRBJ2-1
d_gene: NA
abundance: NA
CDR3nt: TGCAGCGTTGAGGTCTCCGGGAGAAACAATGAGCAGTTCTTC
CDR3aa: CSVEVSGRNNEQFF

v_gene: TRBV7-2
j_gene: TRBJ2-7
d_gene: TRBD1
abundance: NA
CDR3nt: TGTGCCAGCAGCTTACAAAGCCAGGGGGCGTACGAGCAGTACTTC
CDR3aa: CASSLQSQGAYEQYF

v_gene: TRBV6-1
j_gene: TRBJ1-2
d_gene: NA
abundance: NA
CDR3nt: TGTGCCAGCAGTGAACGGTATGGCTACACCTTC
CDR3aa: CASSERYGYTF

v_gene: TRBV7-9
j_gene: TRBJ1-2
d_gene: TRBD1
abundance: once
CDR3nt: TGTGCCAGCAGGTCGTTTAGGGACAGGGATTATGGCTACACCTTC
CDR3aa: CASRSFRDRDYGYTF

v_gene: TRBV10-3
j_gene: TRBJ2-7
d_gene: TRBD1
abundance: NA
CDR3nt: TGTGCCATCAGTGATGACAGGGAGAGCTCCTACGAGCAGTACTTC
CDR3aa: CAISDDRESSYEQYF

v_gene: TRBV6-5
j_gene: TRBJ2-1
d_gene: TRBD1
abundance: NA
CDR3nt: TGTGCCAGCACCGTGGGGACAGGGTTAAATGAGCAGTTCTTC
CDR3aa: CASTVGTGLNEQFF

v_gene: TRBV2
j_gene: TRBJ2-1
d_gene: TRBD1
abundance: NA
CDR3nt: TGTGCCAGCAGGAGTACCCGGACAGGGTCCAACAATGAGCAGTTCTTC
CDR3aa: CASRSTRTGSNNEQFF

v_gene: TRBV28
j_gene: TRBJ2-2
d_gene: NA
abundance: NA
CDR3nt: TGTGCCAGCTCTCGCCGGGATGAGCTGTTTTTT
CDR3aa: CASSRRDELFF

v_gene: TRBV3-1/TRBV3-2
j_gene: TRBJ2-2
d_gene: NA
abundance: NA
CDR3nt: TGTGCCAGCAGCCAACGCCGGGGGAGGAACACCGGGGAGCTGTTTTTT
CDR3aa: CASSQRRGRNTGELFF

v_gene: TRBV25-1
j_gene: TRBJ1-2
d_gene: NA
abundance: NA
CDR3nt: TGTGCCAGCTCGCCACCTGACCCAGGAGGCTACACCTTC
CDR3aa: CASSPPDPGGYTF

v_gene: TRBV10-3
j_gene: TRBJ2-2
d_gene: NA
abundance: once
CDR3nt: TGTGCCATCAGTGATGGGACAACGAACACCGGGGAGCTGTTTTTT
CDR3aa: CAISDGTTNTGELFF

v_gene: TRBV9
j_gene: TRBJ2-1
d_gene: NA
abundance: NA
CDR3nt: TGTGCCAGCAGCGTAGATTTGCGGGGCTCCTACAATGAGCAGTTCTTC
CDR3aa: CASSVDLRGSYNEQFF

v_gene: TRBV28
j_gene: TRBJ1-4
d_gene: TRBD1
abundance: NA
CDR3nt: TGTGCCAGTAGATCGGACAGGGTTCCTTCTAATGAAAAACTGTTTTTT
CDR3aa: CASRSDRVPSNEKLFF

v_gene: TRBV7-8
j_gene: TRBJ2-5
d_gene: NA
abundance: NA
CDR3nt: TGTGCCAGCAGCTTTTATTCAGGGGACCCGAGGACCCAGTACTTC
CDR3aa: CASSFYSGDPRTQYF

v_gene: TRBV6-5
j_gene: TRBJ2-1
d_gene: TRBD1
abundance: once
CDR3nt: TGTGCCAGCAGCCTACAGGGGGCCTCCTACAATGAGCAGTTCTTC
CDR3aa: CASSLQGASYNEQFF

v_gene: TRBV11-2
j_gene: TRBJ2-7
d_gene: NA
abundance: NA
CDR3nt: TGTGCCAGCACCCCATTTGAGAGCTCCTACGAGCAGTACTTC
CDR3aa: CASTPFESSYEQYF

v_gene: TRBV12-3/TRBV12-4
j_gene: TRBJ2-1
d_gene: NA
abundance: NA
CDR3nt: TGTGCCAGCAGTCTACAGAGCGGGGAGCAGTTCTTC
CDR3aa: CASSLQSGEQFF

v_gene: TRBV5-5
j_gene: TRBJ2-5
d_gene: TRBD2
abundance: NA
CDR3nt: TGTGCCAGCAGCTTGAGACTAGCGGGGGACTCGGGAGAGACCCAGTACTTC
CDR3aa: CASSLRLAGDSGETQYF

v_gene: TRBV7-7
j_gene: TRBJ2-2
d_gene: TRBD2
abundance: NA
CDR3nt: TGTGCCAGCAGCTTAACACTAGCGGGGCCCGCCGGGGAGCTGTTTTTT
CDR3aa: CASSLTLAGPAGELFF

v_gene: TRBV2
j_gene: TRBJ2-2
d_gene: NA
abundance: NA
CDR3nt: TGTGCCAGCAGTGCCTACAGGGATCCCGGGGAGCTGTTTTTT
CDR3aa: CASSAYRDPGELFF

v_gene: TRBV27
j_gene: TRBJ1-2
d_gene: NA
abundance: NA
CDR3nt: TGTGCCAGCAGGCCGACAGAGAACTATGGCTACACCTTC
CDR3aa: CASRPTENYGYTF

v_gene: TRBV27
j_gene: TRBJ1-6
d_gene: NA
abundance: NA
CDR3nt: TGTGCCAGCAGTTCCGGACTGTTCGAGACCCTCCACTTT
CDR3aa: CASSSGLFETLHF

v_gene: TRBV5-4
j_gene: TRBJ2-5
d_gene: NA
abundance: NA
CDR3nt: TGTGCCAGCGCCCTTTGGGAGACGCAAGTAGAGACCCAGTACTTC
CDR3aa: CASALWETQVETQYF

v_gene: TRBV6-5
j_gene: TRBJ2-5
d_gene: NA
abundance: NA
CDR3nt: TGTGCCAGCAGCCCGTCTTTCGCGCAAGAGACCCAGTACTTC
CDR3aa: CASSPSFAQETQYF

v_gene: TRBV6-6
j_gene: TRBJ1-3
d_gene: TRBD1
abundance: NA
CDR3nt: TGTGCCAGCACCACAGGGGGATACTCTGGAAACACCATATATTTT
CDR3aa: CASTTGGYSGNTIYF